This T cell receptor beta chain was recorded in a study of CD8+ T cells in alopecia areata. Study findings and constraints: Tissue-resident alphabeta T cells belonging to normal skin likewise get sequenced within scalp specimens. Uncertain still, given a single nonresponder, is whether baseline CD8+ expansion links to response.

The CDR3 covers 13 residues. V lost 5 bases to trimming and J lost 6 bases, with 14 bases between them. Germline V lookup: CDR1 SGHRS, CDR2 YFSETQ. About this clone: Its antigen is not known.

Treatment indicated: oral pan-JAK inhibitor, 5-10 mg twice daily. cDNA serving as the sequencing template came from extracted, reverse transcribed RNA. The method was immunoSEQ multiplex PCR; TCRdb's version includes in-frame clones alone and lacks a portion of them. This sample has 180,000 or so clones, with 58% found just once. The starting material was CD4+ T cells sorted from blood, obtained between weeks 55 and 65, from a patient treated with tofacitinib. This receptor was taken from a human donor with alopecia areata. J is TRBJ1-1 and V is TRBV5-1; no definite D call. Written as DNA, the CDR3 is TGCGCCAGCAGGGATTGGGTTTTACCTGAAGCTTTCTTT. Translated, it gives CASRDWVLPEAFF. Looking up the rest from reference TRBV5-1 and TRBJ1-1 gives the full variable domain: KAGVTQTPRYLIKTRGQQVTLSCSPISGHRSVSWYQQTPGQGLQFLFEYFSETQRNKGNFPGRFSGRQFSNSRSEMNVSTLELGDSALYLCASRDWVLPEAFFGQGTRLTVV.